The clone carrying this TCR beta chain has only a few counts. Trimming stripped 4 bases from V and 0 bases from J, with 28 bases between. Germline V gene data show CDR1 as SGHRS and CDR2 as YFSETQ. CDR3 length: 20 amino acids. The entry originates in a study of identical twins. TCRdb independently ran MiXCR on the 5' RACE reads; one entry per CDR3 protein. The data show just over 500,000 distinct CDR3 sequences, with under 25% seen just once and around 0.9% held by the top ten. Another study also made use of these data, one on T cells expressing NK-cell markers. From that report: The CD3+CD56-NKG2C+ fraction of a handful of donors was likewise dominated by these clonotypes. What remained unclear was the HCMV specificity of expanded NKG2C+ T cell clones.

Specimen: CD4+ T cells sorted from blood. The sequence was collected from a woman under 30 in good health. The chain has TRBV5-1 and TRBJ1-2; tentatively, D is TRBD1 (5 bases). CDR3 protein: CASSPERPLTESTSNYGYTF. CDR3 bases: TGCGCCAGCAGCCCGGAACGCCCCCTGACAGAGTCAACTTCTAACTATGGCTACACCTTC.